The rows below give T cell receptor beta chains drawn from one sample of a study. TCRdb re-analysed the RT-PCR reads in MiXCR, keeping a single row per CDR3 protein. The sample yields about 680,000 distinct CDR3 sequences, 13% to 15% seen once. Sequenced sample: memory CD4+ T cells from blood. Receptors originate from a female donor in good health, serving as a healthy control. CDR3s include the opening cysteine and the closing phenylalanine or tryptophan. D genes are given only for firm matches. Clone size is stated in some rows and not others, as once, few, many or a class when expanded.

v_call,j_call,d_call,clone_size,cdr3_aa,cdr3_nt
TRBV5-1,TRBJ1-1,.,.,CASSPSGAGSGTEAFF,TGCGCCAGCAGCCCCTCGGGGGCAGGGTCGGGCACTGAAGCTTTCTTT
TRBV5-6,TRBJ2-1,.,few,CASSPSLRAHNEQFF,TGTGCCAGCAGCCCCTCGTTGCGGGCCCACAATGAGCAGTTCTTC
TRBV20-1,TRBJ2-6,.,.,CSARDLRGPGANVLTF,TGCAGTGCTAGAGACCTGCGTGGCCCTGGGGCCAACGTCCTGACTTTC
TRBV6-2/TRBV6-3,TRBJ2-7,.,many,CASTKDYDSYEQYF,TGTGCCAGCACAAAGGACTACGACTCCTACGAGCAGTACTTC
TRBV20-1,TRBJ2-3,.,few,CSASLRGYTDTQYF,TGCAGTGCTAGCCTTAGGGGTTACACAGATACGCAGTATTTT
TRBV20-1,TRBJ2-7,TRBD1,few,CSASLGTGYEQYF,TGCAGTGCCTCCTTAGGGACAGGGTACGAGCAGTACTTC
TRBV5-1,TRBJ2-1,TRBD2,.,CASSSPLLAGGSNEQFF,TGCGCCAGCAGCTCCCCACTCCTAGCGGGAGGGAGCAATGAGCAGTTCTTC
TRBV19,TRBJ1-1,.,.,CASSDSGIEAFF,TGTGCCAGTAGCGATTCCGGGATTGAAGCTTTCTTT
TRBV6-5,TRBJ1-5,TRBD1,many,CASRFDREGNQPQHF,TGTGCCAGCAGATTCGACAGGGAAGGCAATCAGCCCCAGCATTTT
TRBV20-1,TRBJ1-1,TRBD1,few,CSAPGQGGTEAFF,TGCAGTGCTCCGGGACAGGGGGGGACTGAAGCTTTCTTT
TRBV20-1,TRBJ2-7,.,many,CSALPGGNRGQYF,TGCAGTGCTCTACCCGGGGGAAATCGCGGGCAGTACTTC
TRBV5-1,TRBJ1-2,.,few,CASSLELGTYTF,TGCGCCAGCAGCTTGGAGCTCGGCACCTACACCTTC
TRBV9,TRBJ2-1,.,few,CASSEPPQGGEQFF,TGTGCCAGCAGCGAGCCCCCTCAGGGAGGCGAGCAGTTCTTC
TRBV4-3,TRBJ1-1,.,many,CASSDMNTEAFF,TGCGCCAGCAGTGATATGAACACTGAAGCTTTCTTT
TRBV5-1,TRBJ1-4,.,.,CASSLDGGGNEKLFF,TGCGCCAGCAGCTTGGACGGCGGGGGAAATGAAAAACTGTTTTTT
TRBV20-1,TRBJ2-2,.,.,CSARDLYRDPGELFF,TGCAGTGCTAGAGACTTATACAGGGACCCCGGGGAGCTGTTTTTT
TRBV20-1,TRBJ1-5,.,.,CSARRDINQPQHF,TGCAGTGCTAGAAGGGACATCAATCAGCCCCAGCATTTT
TRBV10-3,TRBJ2-1,TRBD2,.,CAISDGGGLVSSNEQFF,TGTGCCATCAGTGATGGGGGAGGACTAGTCAGTTCCAATGAGCAGTTCTTC
TRBV7-9,TRBJ1-5,TRBD1,few,CASSLDWTGLGNQPQHF,TGTGCCAGCAGCTTAGATTGGACAGGGCTAGGCAATCAGCCCCAGCATTTT
TRBV27,TRBJ2-1,TRBD1,few,CASSFLTGTGDNEQFF,TGTGCCAGCAGTTTCCTAACCGGGACAGGTGACAATGAGCAGTTCTTC
TRBV25-1,TRBJ2-2,.,few,CASRGGGDRRTGELFF,TGTGCCAGCAGGGGAGGAGGGGACAGACGGACCGGGGAGCTGTTTTTT
TRBV12-3/TRBV12-4,TRBJ1-2,.,many,CASRGTSANYGYTF,TGTGCCAGCAGGGGGACGTCCGCTAACTATGGCTACACCTTC
TRBV9,TRBJ2-1,TRBD1,.,CASSHGGTGLIETQFF,TGTGCCAGCAGCCATGGGGGGACAGGTTTAATAGAGACCCAGTTCTTC
TRBV3-1,TRBJ2-5,TRBD2,few,CASSQSDSGGPKETQYF,TGTGCCAGCAGCCAGAGTGATAGCGGGGGGCCAAAAGAGACCCAGTACTTC
TRBV5-1,TRBJ2-1,.,few,CASSLVWGLFYNEQFF,TGCGCCAGCAGCTTGGTTTGGGGGCTTTTTTACAATGAGCAGTTCTTC
TRBV3-1,TRBJ2-3,.,few,CASSPGRKDTQYF,TGTGCCAGCAGCCCCGGGAGAAAAGATACGCAGTATTTT
TRBV20-1,TRBJ2-3,TRBD2,.,CSVTSAVLDTQYF,TGCAGTGTAACTAGCGCCGTGCTGGATACGCAGTATTTT